These 13 T cell receptor beta chains share one sample of origin, sequenced in a study of beta chain features in type 1 diabetes. General study results and limits: When Type 1 diabetes patients were examined, their TCRB CDR3s proved moderately but significantly shorter in all four CD4+ subsets.

Their antigen targets remain unknown. Isolated RNA was reverse transcribed in full, so expressed TCRB transcripts were sequenced. Sequencing used immunoSEQ multiplex PCR; TCRdb keeps in-frame clones, though not all of them. The sample holds some 700,000 clones; roughly 12% are singletons and the top ten take less than 0.025%. Sequencing input: naive CD4+ T cells from blood. The receptors derive from a man between 18 and 35 years old with type 1 diabetes.

This clone was observed many times. CDR3 loop: CASSSQREQFF. The CDR3 DNA reads TGCGCCAGCAGCTCCCAGAGAGAGCAGTTCTTC. The chain links TRBV4-1 to TRBJ2-1; the D is unclear. The germline V gene has CDR1 MGHRA and CDR2 YSYEKL. Deletions cut 5 bases from V and 10 bases from J, with 9 bases between. The CDR3 sequence is 11 residues long.

This clone was observed a few times. The chain employs TRBV30 and TRBJ1-2; D remains unclear. Trimming left V 0 bases short and J 6 bases short, with 8 bases between. The CDR3 totals 12 residues. Germline CDR1 and CDR2: GTSNPN and SVGIG (reference sequence). CDR3: CAWSVPSHGYTF. CDR3 coding DNA: TGTGCCTGGAGTGTACCCAGCCATGGCTACACCTTC.

This clone came up a few times. The J gene is TRBJ2-1, the V gene TRBV29-1, with TRBD1 matching over 8 bases. The V gene's germline CDR1 is SQVTM and CDR2 ANQGSEA. Trimming at V came to 4 bases and at J to 4 bases, leaving 18 bases not matched to a gene. The CDR3 loop spans 18 amino acids. CDR3 sequence (DNA): TGCAGCGTTGGGGGACAGGACTACCTCACTGGACAGTACAATGAGCAGTTCTTC. This codes for CSVGGQDYLTGQYNEQFF.

CDR3 in amino acids: CASIPGQGLYYGYTF. In nucleotides, the CDR3 is TGTGCCAGCATCCCCGGACAGGGATTGTACTATGGCTACACCTTC. The genes are TRBV6-1 and TRBJ1-2, with 8 bases identical to TRBD1. Germline CDR1 MNHNS, CDR2 SASEGT. This CDR3 has 15 amino acids. V shed 7 bases and J 3 bases; nucleotides not matched to a gene: 10.

This clone showed up just a few times. The chain joins TRBV7-2 to TRBJ2-3; 9 nucleotides align to TRBD2. Germline CDR1 is SGHTA and CDR2 is FQGNSA. With V trimmed by 5 bases and J by 6 bases, 12 bases remained unmatched. The CDR3 runs 16 residues. CDR3 nucleotides: TGTGCCAGCAGCCGCAGACTAGCGGTCCCGGGGGATACGCAGTATTTT. Protein: CASSRRLAVPGDTQYF.

The rearrangement uses TRBV30 and TRBJ1-1; D remains ambiguous. CDR3 length: 13 amino acids. V was trimmed by 3 bases and J by 0 bases, leaving 8 bases between them. Germline V gene lookup returns CDR1 GTSNPN and CDR2 SVGIG (reference sequence). The CDR3 DNA follows: TGTGCCTGGAGAACCTTTGTGAACACTGAAGCTTTCTTT. This encodes CAWRTFVNTEAFF.

This clone has only a few counts. The rearrangement links TRBV2 to TRBJ2-5, with D perhaps TRBD1 (6 bases). This CDR3 region has 17 residues. V was trimmed by 2 bases and J by 10 bases, leaving 26 bases between them. The germline V gene encodes CDR1 SNHLY and CDR2 FYNNEI. CDR3 loop: CASSETGTRTSVSGQYF. The CDR3 DNA sequence: TGTGCCAGCAGTGAAACAGGGACGCGGACTTCGGTGTCGGGCCAGTACTTC. The full variable domain, rest sourced from reference TRBV2 and TRBJ2-5, is EPEVTQTPSHQVTQMGQEVILRCVPISNHLYFYWYRQILGQKVEFLVSFYNNEISEKSEIFDDQFSVERPDGSNFTLKIRSTKLEDSAMYFCASSETGTRTSVSGQYFGPGTRLLVL.

This sequence joins TRBV27 and TRBJ2-6; D unresolved. With 5 bases removed from V and 4 bases from J, the gap between germline ends came to 9 bases. Germline V lookup: CDR1 MNHEY, CDR2 SMNVEV (reference sequence). This CDR3 is 14 amino acids long. The CDR3 loop reads CASSRPGGANVLTF. In nucleotides, the CDR3 is TGTGCCAGCAGTCGTCCCGGGGGGGCCAACGTCCTGACTTTC.

The chain uses TRBV6-5 and TRBJ2-2, with 9 nucleotides matching TRBD1. The CDR3 spans 15 residues. V dropped 6 bases and J dropped 4; count of bases not matched to a gene: 6. The germline gives CDR1 MNHEY, CDR2 SVGAGI. The CDR3 sequence: CASSRTGESTGELFF. The CDR3 DNA reads as TGTGCCAGCAGCCGGACAGGGGAGAGCACCGGGGAGCTGTTTTTT.

In this sample, this clone turned up a few times. V and J are TRBV30 and TRBJ1-2, with D perhaps matching TRBD1 (5 bases). The CDR3 has 13 residues. V was trimmed by 0 bases and J by 5 bases, leaving 10 bases between them. Germline CDR1 reads GTSNPN; CDR2 reads SVGIG (reference sequence). The CDR3 protein is CAWSVGRDYGYTF. As DNA, the CDR3 is TGTGCCTGGAGTGTCGGCAGGGATTATGGCTACACCTTC. The complete variable domain, with remaining parts taken from reference TRBV30 and TRBJ1-2, reads SQTIHQWPATLVQPVGSPLSLECTVEGTSNPNLYWYRQAAGRGLQLLFYSVGIGQISSEVPQNLSASRPQDRQFILSSKKLLLSDSGFYLCAWSVGRDYGYTFGSGTRLTVV.

The chain has TRBV5-1 and TRBJ2-1; no firm D call. V shed 3 bases and J shed 3 bases, with 10 bases lying between them. Looked up from germline, CDR1 is SGHRS and CDR2 is YFSETQ. This CDR3 region has 14 residues. In nucleotides, the CDR3 is TGCGCCAGCAGCTCGACGACTGACTACAATGAGCAGTTCTTC. It translates to CASSSTTDYNEQFF.

The rearrangement joins TRBV2 to TRBJ2-3; no reliable D call. The germline V gene encodes CDR1 SNHLY and CDR2 FYNNEI. With 4 bases removed from V and 1 base from J, the gap between germline ends came to 9 bases. This CDR3 has 14 amino acids. As DNA, the CDR3 is TGTGCCAGCAGTGCCGGCGCGGGCACAGATACGCAGTATTTT. Encoded protein: CASSAGAGTDTQYF.

This clone was recorded once. The chain carries TRBV7-8 and TRBJ2-5; 9 nucleotides agree with TRBD2. Germline V gene lookup returns CDR1 SGHVS and CDR2 FQNEAQ. This CDR3 comprises 14 residues. V was clipped by 7 bases and J by 5 bases; unmatched bases: 8. CDR3 loop: CASNLAGPVETQYF. The DNA for the CDR3 is TGTGCCAGCAATCTAGCGGGGCCAGTGGAGACCCAGTACTTC.